This TCR beta chain stems from a study of cytomegalovirus exposure and HLA in healthy donors. Details on this clone: The antigen is not known.

Germline assignment: CDR1 WNHNN and CDR2 SYGVQD (reference sequence). There are 18 residues in the CDR3. Trimming took off 7 bases at V and 0 bases at J, with 22 bases between the two ends. Primers included in the PCR were 60 Vbeta and 13 Jbeta primers. Measured with immunoSEQ multiplex PCR; TCRdb has only the in-frame clones, and not every one. The table has some 150,000 clones, more than 70% seen once. Overall study findings and caveats: An Asian-associated ancestry cluster reportedly showed fewer N-insertions than the roughly 670-donor mean in a later analysis.

V usage is TRBV10-1 and J usage is TRBJ2-1; D is possibly TRBD2 (6 bases). The clonotype originates from a man in his sixties in good health and CMV-seronegative. The source material was PBMCs. DNA of the CDR3: TGCGCCAGCACCTCGACTAGTCCTCAAGGCTTCTCCTACAATGAGCAGTTCTTC. Amino acids: CASTSTSPQGFSYNEQFF.